The T cell receptor (beta chain) under discussion was sequenced for a study of a mutant IDH1 vaccine in newly diagnosed glioma (dated by TCRdb to the early 2020s). Background on the whole study: In the chemotherapy-containing groups, vaccination started alongside temozolomide cycles, whereas in patients who had radiotherapy alone it started 4-6 weeks after radiotherapy. Prior to enrollment, standard therapy consisting of radiotherapy alone, temozolomide alone, or radiochemotherapy with temozolomide had been administered to patients, with the combination being received by most patients. Of the 25 to 40 patients who were treated, approximately 62% were male and approximately 38% were female, and the mean age was around 43 years. Longitudinal TCRB deep sequencing was done for fewer than 30 treated patients, wherever samples were available for exploratory analyses. Visit V12 was the week-35 safety follow-up and visit V13 was the week-47 end of study. Peripheral blood was collected at six visits: V03 (baseline), V05, V07, V10, V12 and V13.

Broad study findings and their caveats: Vaccine-induced immune responses across multiple MHC alleles were detected in 90% to 95% of patients. Pseudoprogression appeared unrelated to alterations in the top peripheral T cell clonotypes detected by TCRB sequencing. The authors stated that sample limitations prevented analyses of patient blood samples from being reproduced. PBMC samples for TCRB deep sequencing were selected based on availability.

The method behind the library was the immunoSEQ multiplex PCR assay. Rearranged TCR beta chain sequences were amplified with the hsTCRB Kit following the manufacturer's protocol. An Illumina MiSeq was used to sequence the TCRB libraries. The published analysis was carried out like this. The kit vendor's proprietary platform handled demultiplexing, trimming and gene mapping. What TCRdb holds here is the immuneACCESS table cut down to in-frame rearrangements. Part of the clones is not present; checked against another copy, under half of the missing clones reflect an unresolved V gene, and the others are unexplained. From that table come the V and J calls and clone size; the DNA was used to work out D and trimming. Counted in this sample were tens of thousands of clones; less than 80% of them appeared once. Of the sample, roughly an eighth is held by the ten largest clones. Details on this clone: No cognate antigen has been identified for it. No much larger clone is present one base from it, and per-base qualities are unavailable.

The germline V end is reduced by 0 bases and the J end by 7 bases; junction bases left unmatched: 14. From the germline V gene, CDR1 is MGHRA and CDR2 is YSYEKL. From cysteine to phenylalanine, the CDR3 is 17 amino acids long. Here the CDR3 DNA is all that survives: 51 bases in frame from base 1. The time point tag for this specimen amounts to: week 35, safety follow-up. Each vaccine dose was 300 ug of a 20-mer mutant IDH1 peptide in Montanide, given subcutaneously with topical imiquimod. Across visits V03 through V10, patients got a total of eight vaccinations, given in weeks 1, 3, 5, 7, 11, 15, 19 and 23. Newly diagnosed WHO grade 3 or 4 IDH1-mutant astrocytomas showing loss of nuclear ATRX were present in the donors. The samples were drawn from NOA16, a multicentre, single-arm, open-label phase I trial in Germany that tested a mutant IDH1 peptide vaccine in humans for the first time. Genomic DNA for TCRB sequencing was extracted from EDTA blood using the DNeasy Blood and Tissue Kit.

The sequence derives from a man in his forties or fifties with glioma. The V gene is TRBV4-1 and the J gene is TRBJ1-1, and 7 junction bases match TRBD1. The sample was PBMCs, taken from a glioma patient whose treatment included an IDH1 peptide vaccine. This receptor has the CDR3 CASSQDLLAGGNGEAFF. The nucleotide sequence is TGCGCCAGCAGCCAAGATCTATTAGCAGGGGGGAACGGTGAAGCTTTCTTT.